The 4 T cell receptor beta chains listed next were all sequenced from one sample in a study of molecular identifiers for immune sequencing clone quantification. One entry per CDR3 protein, called by TCRdb with MiXCR from the PCR reads. The data contain 550,000 to 750,000 distinct CDR3 sequences, about 20% of them singletons. Sequencing input: naive CD8+ T cells from blood, with Jurkat cell RNA spiked in. Indicated subset: FACS-sorted CD8+CD4-CCR7+CD45RA+ naive T cells. The receptors were sampled from a human donor in good health. Some libraries in this study had Jurkat cell RNA spiked in.

Concerning this clonotype: A much larger clone lies a single base off, so this may be a read error. The rearrangement joins TRBV12-3 or TRBV12-4 to TRBJ1-1; D is perhaps TRBD1 (6 bases). CDR3 length: 15 residues. The CDR3 DNA is TGTGCCAGCAGGTGGCCGGGAGGGGGGATCACTGGAGCTTTCTTT. It yields the protein CASRWPGGGITGAFF.

This clonotype was seen many times. This sequence joins TRBV4-3 and TRBJ2-7; the D gene could be TRBD1 or TRBD2 (5 bases each). Germline V gene sequence: CDR1 LGHNA, CDR2 YSLEER. The germline V and J ends were trimmed by 4 bases and 2 bases, with 12 bases remaining between them. This CDR3 is built from 14 residues. CDR3 nucleotide sequence: TGCGCCAGCAGCCCCGGCCGGGGACCCTACGAGCAGTACTTC. Translated: CASSPGRGPYEQYF.

This clonotype was seen ten or more times. The genes are TRBV7-8 and TRBJ1-5; D unclear. Germline values: CDR1 SGHVS, CDR2 FQNEAQ. The germline V and J ends were trimmed by 1 base and 6 bases, with 7 bases remaining between them. This CDR3 comprises 13 residues. CDR3 amino acids: CASSLDQAQPQHF. The DNA for the CDR3 is TGTGCCAGCAGCTTAGATCAGGCTCAGCCCCAGCATTTT.

In the case of this clonotype: A much more abundant neighbour one base away suggests this may be a read error. The CDR3 ends on some other residue instead of the conserved phenylalanine or tryptophan, so this is likely a read error. The rearrangement links TRBV19 to TRBJ2-7; D gene ambiguous. Per germline, CDR1 LNHDA and CDR2 SQIVND (reference sequence). The CDR3 extends over 13 amino acids. V lost 3 bases and J lost 0, with 6 bases in between. The CDR3 protein is CASSIGFSYEQYS. DNA of the CDR3: TGTGCCAGTAGTATTGGGTTCTCCTACGAGCAGTACTCC.